A selection of T cell receptor beta chains follows, all from one sample in a study of blood T cell repertoires in COVID-19. The table came from immunoSEQ multiplex PCR; TCRdb's copy has only in-frame clones and leaves some out. The sample includes under 300,000 clones, approximately 86% seen only once; the top ten take approximately 4%. Sample: peripheral blood. Receptors were obtained from a man younger than 35 with active or convalescent COVID-19. CDR3s include the opening cysteine and the closing phenylalanine or tryptophan. The order of the fields is D gene, clone size, J gene, V gene, CDR3 protein, CDR3 DNA. D genes are given only for firm matches. Where a row states a size, it is once, few, many or the class of an expanded clone; other rows omit it.

d_call: TRBD2; clone_size: .; j_call: TRBJ2-3; v_call: TRBV3-1/TRBV3-2; cdr3_aa: CASMTAGVSQYF; cdr3_nt: TGTGCCAGCATGACCGCGGGGGTGTCGCAGTATTTT
d_call: .; clone_size: .; j_call: TRBJ1-5; v_call: TRBV19; cdr3_aa: CASRDHPTGDFGNQPQHF; cdr3_nt: TGTGCCAGTAGGGACCACCCGACCGGGGACTTCGGCAATCAGCCCCAGCATTTT
d_call: .; clone_size: .; j_call: TRBJ1-2; v_call: TRBV4-2; cdr3_aa: CASSQDGQGYGYTF; cdr3_nt: TGTGCCAGCAGCCAAGATGGCCAGGGCTATGGCTACACCTTC
d_call: .; clone_size: .; j_call: TRBJ2-3; v_call: TRBV5-8; cdr3_aa: CASSLGDRIGDTQYF; cdr3_nt: TGTGCCAGCAGCTTGGGTGACAGGATAGGAGATACGCAGTATTTT
d_call: .; clone_size: .; j_call: TRBJ1-4; v_call: TRBV5-1; cdr3_aa: CASSLDRANEKLFF; cdr3_nt: TGCGCCAGCAGCTTGGACCGAGCTAATGAAAAACTGTTTTTT
d_call: .; clone_size: .; j_call: TRBJ2-2; v_call: TRBV7-3; cdr3_aa: CASSSLGGAPNTGELFF; cdr3_nt: TGTGCCAGCAGCTCCTTAGGGGGAGCACCGAACACCGGGGAGCTGTTTTTT
d_call: TRBD1; clone_size: .; j_call: TRBJ1-6; v_call: TRBV5-1; cdr3_aa: CASGDRGGSPLHF; cdr3_nt: TGCGCCAGCGGGGACAGGGGAGGATCACCCCTCCACTTT
d_call: .; clone_size: .; j_call: TRBJ2-7; v_call: TRBV29-1; cdr3_aa: CSVENDRSSSYEQYF; cdr3_nt: TGCAGCGTTGAAAACGATCGCTCGAGCTCCTACGAGCAGTACTTC
d_call: TRBD1; clone_size: .; j_call: TRBJ2-7; v_call: TRBV10-3; cdr3_aa: CAISEGLGQGTYEQYF; cdr3_nt: TGTGCCATCAGTGAAGGTTTGGGACAGGGGACCTACGAGCAGTACTTC
d_call: TRBD1; clone_size: .; j_call: TRBJ2-3; v_call: TRBV9; cdr3_aa: CASGPQGASSDTQYF; cdr3_nt: TGTGCCAGCGGGCCGCAGGGGGCTTCTTCAGATACGCAGTATTTT
d_call: .; clone_size: few; j_call: TRBJ2-2; v_call: TRBV19; cdr3_aa: CASSWGAGELFF; cdr3_nt: TGTGCCAGTAGCTGGGGAGCCGGGGAGCTGTTTTTT
d_call: .; clone_size: .; j_call: TRBJ1-3; v_call: TRBV10-3; cdr3_aa: CATQGGNTIYF; cdr3_nt: TGTGCCACCCAGGGGGGAAACACCATATATTTT
d_call: .; clone_size: .; j_call: TRBJ2-2; v_call: TRBV9; cdr3_aa: CASSVDLPYTGELFF; cdr3_nt: TGTGCCAGCAGCGTAGATCTACCATACACCGGGGAGCTGTTTTTT
d_call: .; clone_size: .; j_call: TRBJ1-4; v_call: TRBV6-5; cdr3_aa: CASAPGGANEKLFF; cdr3_nt: TGTGCCAGTGCGCCGGGGGGTGCTAATGAAAAACTGTTTTTT
d_call: .; clone_size: .; j_call: TRBJ1-1; v_call: TRBV5-6; cdr3_aa: CASSFGTMNTEAFF; cdr3_nt: TGTGCCAGCAGCTTCGGGACAATGAACACTGAAGCTTTCTTT
d_call: TRBD1; clone_size: .; j_call: TRBJ1-2; v_call: TRBV30; cdr3_aa: CACYTGDGYTF; cdr3_nt: TGTGCCTGTTATACAGGGGATGGCTACACCTTC
d_call: .; clone_size: .; j_call: TRBJ2-5; v_call: TRBV18; cdr3_aa: CASSLSRETQYF; cdr3_nt: TGTGCCAGCTCACTGTCGAGGGAGACCCAGTACTTC
d_call: TRBD1; clone_size: .; j_call: TRBJ2-7; v_call: TRBV3-1/TRBV3-2; cdr3_aa: CASSQEGIVGTGREQYF; cdr3_nt: TGTGCCAGCAGCCAAGAAGGTATTGTAGGGACAGGCCGGGAGCAGTACTTC
d_call: TRBD1; clone_size: .; j_call: TRBJ1-2; v_call: TRBV6-5; cdr3_aa: CASSSRDRGFNYGYTF; cdr3_nt: TGTGCCAGCAGTTCCCGGGACAGAGGATTTAACTATGGCTACACCTTC
d_call: .; clone_size: .; j_call: TRBJ1-5; v_call: TRBV12-3/TRBV12-4; cdr3_aa: CASSGTANQPQHF; cdr3_nt: TGTGCCAGCAGTGGAACAGCTAATCAGCCCCAGCATTTT
d_call: .; clone_size: few; j_call: TRBJ2-7; v_call: TRBV5-6; cdr3_aa: CASSLGTLHYEQYF; cdr3_nt: TGTGCCAGCAGCTTGGGGACTCTCCACTACGAGCAGTACTTC
d_call: .; clone_size: .; j_call: TRBJ2-3; v_call: TRBV5-1; cdr3_aa: CASKQEDTQYF; cdr3_nt: TGCGCCAGCAAACAGGAGGATACGCAGTATTTT